The 5 T cell receptor beta chains in this list originate from one sample, sequenced in a study of T cell clusters in autoimmune cytopenias. Multiplex touch-down PCR amplified TRB using TRB-A and TRB-B pools in one tube. TCRdb re-called the multiplex PCR reads; every CDR3 protein appears as one record, without DNA. The sample has 4,000 or so distinct CDR3 sequences; the top ten hold about 20%. TRB was amplified from about 270 ng of peripheral blood genomic DNA per sample. The same data also went into a second study, on T cell repertoires in aging, cancer and after chemotherapy.

The sample was peripheral blood. The receptors were gathered from a human donor in good health.

The chain combines TRBV7-2 with TRBJ2-1; TCRdb's D gene call, TRBD2, goes unchecked for lack of DNA. Germline V gene sequence: CDR1 SGHTA, CDR2 FQGNSA. The CDR3 extends over 15 amino acids. Here the CDR3 reads CASSLTAGGGHEQFF.

Measured by frequency, this clonotype is medium-sized (0.01 to 0.1%). The chain combines TRBV19 with TRBJ2-3; checking the TCRdb D call of TRBD1 is not possible without DNA. Germline CDR1 and CDR2: LNHDA and SQIVND (reference sequence). This CDR3 has 15 amino acids. The chain's CDR3 is CASSDGQGARDTQYF. Looking up the rest from reference TRBV19 and TRBJ2-3 gives the full variable domain: DGGITQSPKYLFRKEGQNVTLSCEQNLNHDAMYWYRQDPGQGLRLIYYSQIVNDFQKGDIAEGYSVSREKKESFPLTVTSAQKNPTAFYLCASSDGQGARDTQYFGPGTRLTVL.

This clonotype registers medium-sized by frequency. The chain links TRBV27 to TRBJ1-2; the D call of TRBD1 rests on TCRdb alone, since no DNA is present to check it. Germline assignment: CDR1 MNHEY and CDR2 SMNVEV (reference sequence). The CDR3 totals 15 residues. The CDR3: CASSLGGTGNYGYTF.

The chain carries TRBV11-2 and TRBJ2-5. The CDR3 extends over 15 amino acids. Germline lookup yields CDR1 SGHAT and CDR2 FQNNGV. Here the CDR3 reads CASSLDRPRQETQYF.

This clonotype ranks as large in terms of frequency. The J gene is TRBJ2-2, the V gene TRBV19; absent DNA, TCRdb's TRBD1 call cannot be checked. The germline CDR1 and CDR2 sequences are LNHDA and SQIVND (reference sequence). There are 13 residues in the CDR3. CDR3 sequence: CATPGRSRGELFF. Complete variable domain (other parts from reference TRBV19 and TRBJ2-2): DGGITQSPKYLFRKEGQNVTLSCEQNLNHDAMYWYRQDPGQGLRLIYYSQIVNDFQKGDIAEGYSVSREKKESFPLTVTSAQKNPTAFYLCATPGRSRGELFFGEGSRLTVL.